What follows are 23 T cell receptor beta chains derived from one specimen sequenced in a study of T cells in Graves' hyperthyroidism and ophthalmopathy (dated by TCRdb to between 2018 and 2021). The protocol used for the library was multiplex PCR. The listed sequencing device is Illumina HiSeq 2000. Amplification of TCR beta CDR3 regions was carried out from RNA transcripts. The first round of RT-PCR for the TCR CDR3 was performed with the HTBI primer set and the Qiagen OneStep RT-PCR kit. TCRdb trimmed the raw reads at Q25, called clones with MiXCR and kept productive beta chains. Rows with one shared CDR3 protein collapse into an entry with the most common genes and DNA. The sample table shows more than 350,000 distinct CDR3 sequences, and about 15% are seen once. The ten top clones hold less than 35% of the sample. The sequencing input was blood. The receptors derive from a woman under 40 with Graves' hyperthyroidism.

The sample holds many counts of this clonotype. This sequence joins TRBV20-1 and TRBJ2-7; tentative D call: TRBD2 (5 bases). CDR3 length: 12 amino acids. V shed 8 bases and J shed 0 bases, with 11 bases lying between them. CDR1 and CDR2 from the germline V gene are DFQATT and SNEGSKA (reference sequence). CDR3 sequence: CSSGESSYEQYF. The CDR3, as DNA: TGCAGTTCCGGGGAAAGCTCCTACGAGCAGTACTTC.

The V and J genes are TRBV20-1 and TRBJ2-5; TRBD1 might be the D (5 bases). CDR3 size: 12 residues. Germline V lookup: CDR1 DFQATT, CDR2 SNEGSKA (reference sequence). The CDR3 bases are TGCACCCCCAGGGTGGGTCAAGAGACCCAGTACTTC. It encodes CTPRVGQETQYF.

In its sample, this clonotype was seen a few times. The chain has TRBV28 and TRBJ1-1, with D maybe TRBD1 (5 bases). The CDR3 has 15 residues. Between the trimmed V and J ends, which lost 3 bases and 3 bases, there was a span of 14 bases. Germline CDR1 and CDR2: MDHEN and SYDVKM. The CDR3 bases are TGTGCCAGCAGTTTTTCCCGGGGCGGGCACACTGAAGCTTTCTTT. As protein: CASSFSRGGHTEAFF.

This clonotype was seen repeatedly, ten times or more. The rearrangement joins TRBV5-1 to TRBJ2-7; 9 bases match TRBD1. This CDR3 has 16 residues. Trimming at V came to 3 bases and at J to 1 base, leaving 8 bases not matched to a gene. Germline values: CDR1 SGHRS, CDR2 YFSETQ. CDR3 amino acids: CASSSGTGTFSYEQYF. The CDR3 bases are TGCGCCAGCAGCTCCGGGACAGGGACTTTTTCCTACGAGCAGTACTTC.

This clonotype turned up a few times. This rearrangement joins TRBV29-1 to TRBJ1-2, with a tentative D call TRBD1 (5 bases). Trimming cost V 4 bases and J 7 bases, with 7 bases left between them. The CDR3 extends over 10 amino acids. The V gene's germline CDR1 is SQVTM and CDR2 ANQGSEA. The DNA for the CDR3 is TGCAGCGTTGGGGACGGTGGCTACACCTTC. It codes for CSVGDGGYTF. Filled out from reference TRBV29-1 and TRBJ1-2, the complete variable domain reads SAVISQKPSRDICQRGTSLTIQCQVDSQVTMMFWYRQQPGQSLTLIATANQGSEATYESGFVIDKFPISRPNLTFSTLTVSNMSPEDSSIYLCSVGDGGYTFGSGTRLTVV.

This clonotype was recorded at least ten times. The V and J genes are TRBV28 and TRBJ2-3; possible D gene TRBD1, 6 bases. The CDR3 totals 13 residues. The germline V gene has CDR1 MDHEN and CDR2 SYDVKM. V shed 4 bases and J shed 4 bases, with 9 bases lying between them. CDR3 nucleotides: TGTGCCAGCAGTTCAGGGGCCGCAGATACGCAGTATTTT. Protein sequence: CASSSGAADTQYF. Using reference TRBV28 and TRBJ2-3 for the parts outside the CDR3, the full variable domain is DVKVTQSSRYLVKRTGEKVFLECVQDMDHENMFWYRQDPGLGLRLIYFSYDVKMKEKGDIPEGYSVSREKKERFSLILESASTNQTSMYLCASSSGAADTQYFGPGTRLTVL.

This clonotype was picked up one time. J is TRBJ1-5 and V is TRBV5-1, with D perhaps matching TRBD1 (6 bases). The ends were cut back, 4 bases at V and 3 bases at J, with 17 bases in the middle. Germline CDR1 reads SGHRS; CDR2 reads YFSETQ. The CDR3 has 16 residues. The CDR3, as DNA: TGCGCCAGCAGCCCCAACGGGACACCGGACAATCAGCCCCAGCATTTT. Translation: CASSPNGTPDNQPQHF.

Here the CDR3 DNA reads TGTGCCACCAGTGATCCCCTCCGGGAGCAGTTCTTC. This sequence encodes CATSDPLREQFF. The chain employs TRBV24-1 and TRBJ2-1; no firm D call. Germline assignment: CDR1 KGHDR and CDR2 SFDVKD. The germline V and J ends were trimmed by 3 bases and 10 bases, with 9 bases remaining between them. The CDR3 runs to 12 residues.

The rearrangement joins TRBV4-2 to TRBJ2-5; TRBD2 aligns across 9 bases. V shed 0 bases and J 5 bases; nucleotides not matched to a gene: 4. The CDR3 is 15 amino acids. The germline gives CDR1 LGHNA, CDR2 YNFKEQ. For the CDR3, the DNA is TGTGCCAGCAGCCAAGATGTAGCGGGAGTGGAGACCCAGTACTTC. This translates into CASSQDVAGVETQYF.

This clonotype was seen repeatedly, ten times or more. The V call is TRBV6-1, the J call TRBJ1-5; the D gene is possibly TRBD1 (5 bases). The V end lost 6 bases, the J end lost 3 bases, and 15 bases lay between the germline ends. The CDR3 spans 15 residues. Per the germline V gene, CDR1 is MNHNS and CDR2 is SASEGT. Here the CDR3 DNA reads TGTGCCAGCAGGTATTCCGGGACTTCCAATCAGCCCCAGCATTTT. Its protein product is CASRYSGTSNQPQHF.

This clonotype was picked up a small number of times. The V call is TRBV13, the J call TRBJ1-1, with no clear D. Germline V lookup: CDR1 PRHDT, CDR2 FYEKMQ (reference sequence). This CDR3 is built from 13 residues. Trimming took 2 bases from V and 1 from J, leaving 5 bases between them. The CDR3 DNA sequence: TGTGCCAGCAGCTTACCGAGGAACACTGAAGCTTTCTTT. It encodes CASSLPRNTEAFF. The variable domain in full, with the rest retrieved from reference TRBV13 and TRBJ1-1, is AAGVIQSPRHLIKEKRETATLKCYPIPRHDTVYWYQQGPGQDPQFLISFYEKMQSDKGSIPDRFSAQQFSDYHSELNMSSLELGDSALYFCASSLPRNTEAFFGQGTRLTVV.

V is TRBV27 and J is TRBJ2-7; weak D call: TRBD1 (6 bases). V was pared by 3 bases and J by 6 bases, with 15 bases between. There are 14 residues in the CDR3. From germline, CDR1 is MNHEY and CDR2 SMNVEV (reference sequence). The CDR3 sequence is CASSFFLGALEQYF. CDR3 DNA sequence: TGTGCCAGCAGTTTTTTTTTGGGGGCCCTCGAGCAGTACTTC.

This chain joins TRBV9 and TRBJ1-1; 10 nucleotides match TRBD1. Germline values: CDR1 SGDLS, CDR2 YYNGEE. The CDR3 is made up of 14 amino acids. Losses at the gene ends were 4 bases for V and 4 bases for J; bases not matched to a gene: 4. The CDR3: CASSPGQGVTEAFF. The CDR3 bases are TGTGCCAGCAGCCCCGGACAGGGGGTCACTGAAGCTTTCTTT.

The chain has TRBV28 and TRBJ2-7, with a tentative D call TRBD2 (7 bases). This CDR3 is built from 19 residues. Trimming left V 9 bases short and J 3 bases short, with 33 bases between. The V gene's germline CDR1 is MDHEN and CDR2 SYDVKM. CDR3 residues: CASTSPGAGEGHYFYEQYF. The CDR3, as DNA: TGTGCCAGTACCTCCCCCGGAGCAGGGGAGGGCCATTATTTCTACGAGCAGTACTTC.

The chain joins TRBV7-9 to TRBJ2-6; 8 bases align to TRBD1. Trimming at V came to 3 bases and at J to 0 bases, leaving 7 bases not matched to a gene. CDR3 size: 18 residues. In germline, CDR1 is SEHNR, CDR2 FQNEAQ (reference sequence). The CDR3 DNA reads as TGTGCCAGCAGCTTGGGGGCCCAGGGGGCCTCTGGGGCCAACGTCCTGACTTTC. It translates to CASSLGAQGASGANVLTF.

This clonotype showed up just a few times. The V gene is TRBV7-2, the J gene TRBJ1-6; a weak D match, TRBD1 (6 bases). Trimming pared 5 bases from V and 0 bases from J, leaving 32 bases between. Germline CDR1 reads SGHTA; CDR2 reads FQGNSA. This CDR3 region has 23 residues. The CDR3 is CASSRNMYRPGGQFGSYNSPLHF. CDR3 coding DNA: TGTGCCAGCAGCCGAAACATGTACCGCCCCGGGGGGCAGTTCGGCTCCTATAATTCACCCCTCCACTTT. Full variable domain (outside the CDR3, taken from reference TRBV7-2 and TRBJ1-6): GAGVSQSPSNKVTEKGKDVELRCDPISGHTALYWYRQSLGQGLEFLIYFQGNSAPDKSGLPSDRFSAERTGGSVSTLTIQRTQQEDSAVYLCASSRNMYRPGGQFGSYNSPLHFGNGTRLTVT.

The chain combines TRBV5-1 with TRBJ2-5; unclear D gene. With 3 bases removed from V and 2 bases from J, the gap between germline ends came to 11 bases. The CDR3 has 14 amino acids. Germline V gene lookup returns CDR1 SGHRS and CDR2 YFSETQ. In nucleotides, the CDR3 is TGCGCCAGCAGCTCCCCCGATGTTCAAGAGACCCAGTACTTC. It is translated as CASSSPDVQETQYF.

This rearrangement joins TRBV10-1 to TRBJ2-3; D unclear. Germline assignment: CDR1 WNHNN and CDR2 SYGVQD (reference sequence). Trimming removed 3 bases from V and 3 bases from J, with 13 bases in between. The CDR3 totals 15 residues. CDR3 sequence (DNA): TGCGCCAGCAGTGAAGGCACACGGTATACAGATACGCAGTATTTT. Its protein product is CASSEGTRYTDTQYF.

This clonotype has only a few counts. V usage is TRBV27 and J usage is TRBJ2-1; tentatively, D is TRBD1 (6 bases). The germline CDR1 and CDR2 sequences are MNHEY and SMNVEV (reference sequence). The CDR3 loop spans 13 amino acids. With 5 bases removed from V and 12 bases from J, the gap between germline ends came to 17 bases. CDR3 region: CASSLGGTRGQFF. For the CDR3, the DNA is TGTGCCAGCAGTCTAGGGGGAACCAGGGGGCAGTTCTTC.

This clonotype was counted ten times or more. The CDR3: CASSLEVRSTGELFF. The DNA of the CDR3 is TGTGCCAGCAGTTTAGAAGTACGCAGCACCGGGGAGCTGTTTTTT. This chain uses TRBV28 with TRBJ2-2; D unclear. This CDR3 spans 15 amino acids. CDR1 is MDHEN and CDR2 is SYDVKM in the germline V gene. With 2 bases removed from V and 4 bases from J, the gap between germline ends came to 11 bases.

This clonotype has just a few counts. V gene TRBV19 combines with J gene TRBJ2-1; 8 bases are a match to TRBD1. The V gene's germline CDR1 is LNHDA and CDR2 SQIVND (reference sequence). After removal of 0 bases from V and 4 bases from J, the junction contained 5 bases not matched to a gene. This CDR3 has 16 residues. The CDR3 here is CASSIDRDRTYNEQFF. The CDR3 DNA reads as TGTGCCAGTAGTATAGACCGGGACAGGACTTACAATGAGCAGTTCTTC.

This clonotype was detected many times. The V and J genes are TRBV3-1 and TRBJ2-1; 8 bases agree with TRBD2. CDR1 LGHDT and CDR2 YNNKEL come from the germline V gene (reference sequence). Trimming removed 5 bases from V and 5 bases from J; junction bases left unmatched: 5. The CDR3 has 14 amino acids. CDR3 protein: CASSLAGRDNEQFF. CDR3 sequence (DNA): TGTGCCAGCAGCTTAGCGGGACGCGACAATGAGCAGTTCTTC.

For the CDR3, the DNA is TGCAGTGCTGGGGGAATGAACACTGAAGCTTTCTTT. Translated, it gives CSAGGMNTEAFF. The V and J genes are TRBV20-1 and TRBJ1-1, with D maybe TRBD1 (5 bases). The ends were cut back, 5 bases at V and 0 bases at J, with 7 bases in the middle. The CDR3 totals 12 residues. Per the germline V gene, CDR1 is DFQATT and CDR2 is SNEGSKA (reference sequence).